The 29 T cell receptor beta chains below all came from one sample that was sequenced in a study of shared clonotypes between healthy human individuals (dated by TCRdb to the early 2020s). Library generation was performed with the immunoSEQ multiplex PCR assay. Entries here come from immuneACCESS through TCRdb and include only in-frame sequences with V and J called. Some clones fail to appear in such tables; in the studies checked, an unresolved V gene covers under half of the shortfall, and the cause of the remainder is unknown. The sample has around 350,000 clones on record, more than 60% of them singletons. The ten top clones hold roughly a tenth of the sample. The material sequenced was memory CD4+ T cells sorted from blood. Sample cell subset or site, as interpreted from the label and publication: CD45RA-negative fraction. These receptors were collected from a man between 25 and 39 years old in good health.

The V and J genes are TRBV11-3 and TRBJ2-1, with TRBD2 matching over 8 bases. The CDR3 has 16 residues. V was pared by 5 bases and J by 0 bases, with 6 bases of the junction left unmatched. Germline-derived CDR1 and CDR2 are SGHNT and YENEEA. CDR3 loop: CASSREGGHSYNEQFF. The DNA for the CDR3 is TGTGCCAGCAGCCGGGAGGGGGGCCACTCCTACAATGAGCAGTTCTTC.

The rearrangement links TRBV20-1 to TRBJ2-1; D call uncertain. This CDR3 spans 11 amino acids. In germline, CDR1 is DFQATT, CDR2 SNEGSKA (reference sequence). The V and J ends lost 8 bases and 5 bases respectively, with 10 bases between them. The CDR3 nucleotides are TGCAGTTCCGGGCAGGACAATGAGCAGTTCTTC. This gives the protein CSSGQDNEQFF.

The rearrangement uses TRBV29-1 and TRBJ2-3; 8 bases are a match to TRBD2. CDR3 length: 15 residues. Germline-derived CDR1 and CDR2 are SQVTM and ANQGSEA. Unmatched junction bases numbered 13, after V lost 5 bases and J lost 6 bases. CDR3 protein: CSVRGAGGPTDTQYF. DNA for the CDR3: TGCAGCGTTCGCGGGGCGGGGGGCCCCACGGATACGCAGTATTTT.

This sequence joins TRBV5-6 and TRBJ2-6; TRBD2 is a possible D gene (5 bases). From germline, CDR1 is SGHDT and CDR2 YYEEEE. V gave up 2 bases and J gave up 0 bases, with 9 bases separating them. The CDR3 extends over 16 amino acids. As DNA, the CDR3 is TGTGCCAGCAGCTTTAACGGACTCTCTGGGGCCAACGTCCTGACTTTC. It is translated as CASSFNGLSGANVLTF.

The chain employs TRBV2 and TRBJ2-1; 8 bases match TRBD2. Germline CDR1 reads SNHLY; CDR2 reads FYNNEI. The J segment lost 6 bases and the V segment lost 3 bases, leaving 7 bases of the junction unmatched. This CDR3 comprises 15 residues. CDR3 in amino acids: CASSDLGRGFNEQFF. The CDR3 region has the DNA TGTGCCAGCAGTGACCTCGGGAGGGGATTCAATGAGCAGTTCTTC.

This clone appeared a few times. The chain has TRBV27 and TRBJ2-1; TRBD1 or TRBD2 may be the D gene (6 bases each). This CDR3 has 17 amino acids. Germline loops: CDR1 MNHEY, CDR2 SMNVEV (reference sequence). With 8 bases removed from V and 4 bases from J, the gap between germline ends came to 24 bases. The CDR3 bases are TGTGCCAGCGGGCCGGGAGAACGAGGGGGAAAATACAATGAGCAGTTCTTC. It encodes CASGPGERGGKYNEQFF.

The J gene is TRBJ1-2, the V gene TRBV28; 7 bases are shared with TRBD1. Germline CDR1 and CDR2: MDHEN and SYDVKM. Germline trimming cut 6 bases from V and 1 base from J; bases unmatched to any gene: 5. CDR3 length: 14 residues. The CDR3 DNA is TGTGCCAGCAGGGGGACAGCCCTTAACTATGGCTACACCTTC. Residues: CASRGTALNYGYTF.

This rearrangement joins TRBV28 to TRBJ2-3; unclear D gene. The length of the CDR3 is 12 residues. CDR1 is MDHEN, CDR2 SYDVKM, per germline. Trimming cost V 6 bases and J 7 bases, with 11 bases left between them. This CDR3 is CASSLRRYTQYF. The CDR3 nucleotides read TGTGCCAGCAGCCTCCGTCGGTATACGCAGTATTTT.

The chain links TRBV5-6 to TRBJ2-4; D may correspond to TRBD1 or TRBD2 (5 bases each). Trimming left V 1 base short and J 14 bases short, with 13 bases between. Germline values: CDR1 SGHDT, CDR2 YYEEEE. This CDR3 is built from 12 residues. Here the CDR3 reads CASSLSRGSEYF. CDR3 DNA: TGTGCCAGCAGCTTGTCGAGGGGATCGGAGTACTTC. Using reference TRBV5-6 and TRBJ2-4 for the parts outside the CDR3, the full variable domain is DAGVTQSPTHLIKTRGQQVTLRCSPKSGHDTVSWYQQALGQGPQFIFQYYEEEERQRGNFPDRFSGHQFPNYSSELNVNALLLGDSALYLCASSLSRGSEYFGAGTRLSVL.

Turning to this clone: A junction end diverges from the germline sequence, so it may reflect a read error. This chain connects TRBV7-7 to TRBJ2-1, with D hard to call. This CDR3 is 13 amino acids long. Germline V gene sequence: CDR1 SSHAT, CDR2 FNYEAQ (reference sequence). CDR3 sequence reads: CASSLGLWNEQFF. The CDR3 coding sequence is TGTGCTAGCAGCTTAGGTTTATGGAATGAGCAGTTCTTC. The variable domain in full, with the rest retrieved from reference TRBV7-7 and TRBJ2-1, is GAGVSQSPRYKVTKRGQDVTLRCDPISSHATLYWYQQALGQGPEFLTYFNYEAQPDKSGLPSDRFSAERPEGSISTLTIQRTEQRDSAMYRCASSLGLWNEQFFGPGTRLTVL.

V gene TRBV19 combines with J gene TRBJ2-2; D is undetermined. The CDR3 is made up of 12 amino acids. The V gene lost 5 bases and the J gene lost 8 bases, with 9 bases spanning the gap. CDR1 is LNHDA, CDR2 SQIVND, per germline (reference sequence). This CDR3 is CASSLGMGELFF. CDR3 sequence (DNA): TGTGCCAGTAGTCTGGGTATGGGGGAGCTGTTTTTT.

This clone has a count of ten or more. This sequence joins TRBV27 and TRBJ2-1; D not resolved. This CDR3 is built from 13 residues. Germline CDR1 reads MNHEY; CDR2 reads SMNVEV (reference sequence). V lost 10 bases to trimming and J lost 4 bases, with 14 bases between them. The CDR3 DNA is TGTGCCACCCAATTAAATCGGTACAATGAGCAGTTCTTC. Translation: CATQLNRYNEQFF.

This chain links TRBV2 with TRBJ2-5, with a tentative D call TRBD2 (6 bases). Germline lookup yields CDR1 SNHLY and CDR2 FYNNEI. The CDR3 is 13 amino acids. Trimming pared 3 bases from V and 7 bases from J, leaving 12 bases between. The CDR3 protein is CASSESEGGTQYF. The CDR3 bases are TGTGCCAGCAGTGAGTCGGAGGGAGGGACCCAGTACTTC.

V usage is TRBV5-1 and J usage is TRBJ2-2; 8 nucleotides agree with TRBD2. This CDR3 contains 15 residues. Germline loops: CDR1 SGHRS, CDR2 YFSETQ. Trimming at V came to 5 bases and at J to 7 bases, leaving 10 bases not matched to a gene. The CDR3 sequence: CASRQAGAVGGELFF. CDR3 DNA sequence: TGCGCCAGCAGGCAAGCGGGAGCAGTCGGCGGGGAGCTGTTTTTT.

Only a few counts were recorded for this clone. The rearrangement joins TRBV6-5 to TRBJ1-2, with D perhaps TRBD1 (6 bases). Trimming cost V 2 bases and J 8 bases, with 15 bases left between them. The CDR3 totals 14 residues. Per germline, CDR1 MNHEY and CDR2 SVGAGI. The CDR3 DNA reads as TGTGCCAGCAGTTACGCTGGGGGCGCTAAGGGCTACACCTTC. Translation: CASSYAGGAKGYTF.

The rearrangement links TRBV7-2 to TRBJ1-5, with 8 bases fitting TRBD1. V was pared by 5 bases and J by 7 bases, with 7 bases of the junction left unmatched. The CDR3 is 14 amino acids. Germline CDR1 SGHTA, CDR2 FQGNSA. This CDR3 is CASSAQGGGQPQHF. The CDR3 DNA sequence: TGTGCCAGCAGCGCACAGGGGGGTGGGCAGCCCCAGCATTTT. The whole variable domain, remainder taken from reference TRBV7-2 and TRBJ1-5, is GAGVSQSPSNKVTEKGKDVELRCDPISGHTALYWYRQSLGQGLEFLIYFQGNSAPDKSGLPSDRFSAERTGGSVSTLTIQRTQQEDSAVYLCASSAQGGGQPQHFGDGTRLSIL.

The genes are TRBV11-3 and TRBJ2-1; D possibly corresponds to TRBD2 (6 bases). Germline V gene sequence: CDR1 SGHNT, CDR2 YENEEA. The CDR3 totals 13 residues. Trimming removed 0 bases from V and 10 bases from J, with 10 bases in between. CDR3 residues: CASSLEEGREQFF. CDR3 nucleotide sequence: TGTGCCAGCAGCTTAGAGGAGGGAAGGGAGCAGTTCTTC.

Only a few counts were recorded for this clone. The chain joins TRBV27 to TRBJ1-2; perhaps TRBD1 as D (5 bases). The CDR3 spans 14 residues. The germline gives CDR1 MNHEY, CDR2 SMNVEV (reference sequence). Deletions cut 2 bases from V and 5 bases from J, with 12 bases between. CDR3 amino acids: CASSLQGTWYGYTF. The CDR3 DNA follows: TGTGCCAGCAGTTTACAGGGAACATGGTATGGCTACACCTTC.

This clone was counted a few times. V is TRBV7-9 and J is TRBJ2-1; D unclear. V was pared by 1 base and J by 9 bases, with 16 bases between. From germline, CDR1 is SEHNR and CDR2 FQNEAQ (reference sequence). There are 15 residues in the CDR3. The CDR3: CASSLDTLLMGEQFF. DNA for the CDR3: TGTGCCAGCAGCTTAGACACTCTCCTTATGGGTGAGCAGTTCTTC.

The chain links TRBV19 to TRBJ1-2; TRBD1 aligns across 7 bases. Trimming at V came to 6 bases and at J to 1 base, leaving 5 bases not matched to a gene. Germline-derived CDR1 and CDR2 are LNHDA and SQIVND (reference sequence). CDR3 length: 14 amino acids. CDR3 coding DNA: TGTGCCAGTAGCCAGGACAGGAATAACTATGGCTACACCTTC. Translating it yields CASSQDRNNYGYTF. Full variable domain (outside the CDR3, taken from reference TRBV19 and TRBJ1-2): DGGITQSPKYLFRKEGQNVTLSCEQNLNHDAMYWYRQDPGQGLRLIYYSQIVNDFQKGDIAEGYSVSREKKESFPLTVTSAQKNPTAFYLCASSQDRNNYGYTFGSGTRLTVV.

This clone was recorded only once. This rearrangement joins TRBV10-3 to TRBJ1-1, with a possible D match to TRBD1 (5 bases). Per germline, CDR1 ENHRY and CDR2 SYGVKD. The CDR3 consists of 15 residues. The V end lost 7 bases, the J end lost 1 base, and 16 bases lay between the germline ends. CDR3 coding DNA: TGTGCCATCACCGAAAGCGGGACGGGGAACACTGAAGCTTTCTTT. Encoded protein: CAITESGTGNTEAFF.

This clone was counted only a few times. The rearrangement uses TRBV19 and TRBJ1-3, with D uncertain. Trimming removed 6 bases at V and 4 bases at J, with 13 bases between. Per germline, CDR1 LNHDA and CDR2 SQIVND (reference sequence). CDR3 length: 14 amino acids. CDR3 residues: CASSHFDPGNTIYF. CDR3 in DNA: TGTGCCAGTAGCCATTTCGACCCGGGAAACACCATATATTTT. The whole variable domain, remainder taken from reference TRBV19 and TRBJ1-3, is DGGITQSPKYLFRKEGQNVTLSCEQNLNHDAMYWYRQDPGQGLRLIYYSQIVNDFQKGDIAEGYSVSREKKESFPLTVTSAQKNPTAFYLCASSHFDPGNTIYFGEGSWLTVV.

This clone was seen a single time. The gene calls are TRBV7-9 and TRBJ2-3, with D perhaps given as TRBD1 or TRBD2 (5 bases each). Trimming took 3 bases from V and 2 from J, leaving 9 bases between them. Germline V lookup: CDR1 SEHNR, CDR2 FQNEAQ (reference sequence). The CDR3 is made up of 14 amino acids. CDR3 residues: CASSLWGNTDTQYF. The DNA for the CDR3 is TGTGCCAGCAGCTTGTGGGGGAACACAGATACGCAGTATTTT.

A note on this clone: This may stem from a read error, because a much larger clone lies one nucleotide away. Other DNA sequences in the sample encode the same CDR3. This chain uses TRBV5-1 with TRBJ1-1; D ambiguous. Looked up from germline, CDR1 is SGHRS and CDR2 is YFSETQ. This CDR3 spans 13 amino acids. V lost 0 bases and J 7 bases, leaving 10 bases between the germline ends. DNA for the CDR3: TGCGCCAGCAGCTTGGAGTGGGTCGGTGAAGCTTTCTTT. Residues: CASSLEWVGEAFF.

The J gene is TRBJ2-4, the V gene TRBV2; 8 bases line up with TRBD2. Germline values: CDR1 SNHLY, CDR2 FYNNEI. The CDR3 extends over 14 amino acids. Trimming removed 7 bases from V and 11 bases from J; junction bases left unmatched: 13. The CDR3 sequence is CASMLVLAGGVQYF. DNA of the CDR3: TGTGCCAGCATGTTAGTTCTAGCGGGCGGGGTTCAGTACTTC.

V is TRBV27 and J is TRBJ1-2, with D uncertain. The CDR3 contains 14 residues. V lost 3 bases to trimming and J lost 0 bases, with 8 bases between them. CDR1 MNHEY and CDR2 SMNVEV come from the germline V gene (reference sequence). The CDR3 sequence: CASSLRRPNYGYTF. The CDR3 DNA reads TGTGCCAGCAGTTTGCGGAGACCTAACTATGGCTACACCTTC.

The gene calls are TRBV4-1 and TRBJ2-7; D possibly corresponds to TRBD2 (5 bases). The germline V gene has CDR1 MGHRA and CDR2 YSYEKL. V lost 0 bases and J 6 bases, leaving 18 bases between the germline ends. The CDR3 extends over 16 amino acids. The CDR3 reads CASSQDLDLTRREQYF. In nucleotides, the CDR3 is TGCGCCAGCAGCCAAGATCTTGATCTAACTAGGCGCGAGCAGTACTTC.

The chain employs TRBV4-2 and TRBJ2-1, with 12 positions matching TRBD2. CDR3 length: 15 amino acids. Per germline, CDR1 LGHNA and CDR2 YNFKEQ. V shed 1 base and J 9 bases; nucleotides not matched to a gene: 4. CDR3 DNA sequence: TGTGCCAGCAGCCAAGGACTAGCGGGAGTGGTTGAGCAGTTCTTC. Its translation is CASSQGLAGVVEQFF.

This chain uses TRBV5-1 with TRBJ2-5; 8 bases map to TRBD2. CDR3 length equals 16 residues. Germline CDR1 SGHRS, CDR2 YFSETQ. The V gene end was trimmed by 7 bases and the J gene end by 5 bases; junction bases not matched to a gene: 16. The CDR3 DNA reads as TGCGCCAGCCGTCCCTCGAACGGGGGGGGCGGGGAGACCCAGTACTTC. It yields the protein CASRPSNGGGGETQYF.